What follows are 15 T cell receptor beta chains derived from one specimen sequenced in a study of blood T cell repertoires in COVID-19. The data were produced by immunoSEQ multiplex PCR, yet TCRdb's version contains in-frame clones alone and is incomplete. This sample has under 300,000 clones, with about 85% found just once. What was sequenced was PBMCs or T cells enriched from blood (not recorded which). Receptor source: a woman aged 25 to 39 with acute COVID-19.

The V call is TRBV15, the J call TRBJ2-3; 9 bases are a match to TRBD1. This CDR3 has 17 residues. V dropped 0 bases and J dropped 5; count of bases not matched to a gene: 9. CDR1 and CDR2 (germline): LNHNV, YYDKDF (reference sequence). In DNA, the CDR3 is TGTGCCACCAGCAGAGACAGTTGGGGACAGGGTTTAGATACGCAGTATTTT. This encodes CATSRDSWGQGLDTQYF.

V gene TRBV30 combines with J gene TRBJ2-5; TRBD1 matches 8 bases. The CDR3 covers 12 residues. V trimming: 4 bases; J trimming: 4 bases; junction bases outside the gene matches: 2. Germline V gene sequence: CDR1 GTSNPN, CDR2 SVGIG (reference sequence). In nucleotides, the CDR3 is TGTGCCTGGACAGGGGGCACAGAGACCCAGTACTTC. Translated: CAWTGGTETQYF.

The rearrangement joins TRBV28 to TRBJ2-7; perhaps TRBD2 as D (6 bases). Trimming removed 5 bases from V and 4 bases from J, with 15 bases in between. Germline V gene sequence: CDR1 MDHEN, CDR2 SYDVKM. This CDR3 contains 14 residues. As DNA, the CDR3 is TGTGCCAGCAGTAATCCGGGACTCCCATACGAGCAGTACTTC. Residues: CASSNPGLPYEQYF.

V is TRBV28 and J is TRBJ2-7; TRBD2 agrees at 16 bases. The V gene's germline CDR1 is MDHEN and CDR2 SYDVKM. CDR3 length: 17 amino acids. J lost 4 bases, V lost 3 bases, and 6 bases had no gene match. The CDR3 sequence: CASSLEGLAGGTYEQYF. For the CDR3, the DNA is TGTGCCAGCAGTTTGGAGGGACTAGCGGGAGGGACATACGAGCAGTACTTC.

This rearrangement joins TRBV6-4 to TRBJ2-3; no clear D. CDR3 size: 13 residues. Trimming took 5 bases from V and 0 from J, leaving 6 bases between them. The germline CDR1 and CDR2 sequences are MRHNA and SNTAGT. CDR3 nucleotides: TGTGCCAGCAGTCTCGGGAGCACAGATACGCAGTATTTT. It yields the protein CASSLGSTDTQYF.

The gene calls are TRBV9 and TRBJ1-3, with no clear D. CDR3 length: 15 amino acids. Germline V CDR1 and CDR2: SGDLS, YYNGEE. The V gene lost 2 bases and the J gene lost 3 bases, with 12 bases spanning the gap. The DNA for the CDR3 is TGTGCCAGCAGCGTGGGAGGTCGAGTTGGAAACACCATATATTTT. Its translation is CASSVGGRVGNTIYF.

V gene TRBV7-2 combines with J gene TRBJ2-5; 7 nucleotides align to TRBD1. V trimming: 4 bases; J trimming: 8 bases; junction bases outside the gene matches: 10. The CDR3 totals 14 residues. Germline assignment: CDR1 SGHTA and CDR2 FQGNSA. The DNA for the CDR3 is TGTGCCAGCAGCTACGAGACAGGGTTGGGAACCCAGTACTTC. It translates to CASSYETGLGTQYF.

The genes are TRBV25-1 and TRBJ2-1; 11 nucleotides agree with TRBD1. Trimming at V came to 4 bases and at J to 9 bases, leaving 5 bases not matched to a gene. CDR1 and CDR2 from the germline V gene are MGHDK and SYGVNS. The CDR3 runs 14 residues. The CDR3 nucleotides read TGTGCCAGCAGTGGGGACAGGGGGGAGGGTGAGCAGTTCTTC. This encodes CASSGDRGEGEQFF.

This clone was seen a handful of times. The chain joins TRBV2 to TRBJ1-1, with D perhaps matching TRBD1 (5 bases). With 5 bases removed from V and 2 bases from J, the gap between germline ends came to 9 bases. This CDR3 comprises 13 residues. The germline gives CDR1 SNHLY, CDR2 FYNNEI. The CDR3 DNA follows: TGTGCCAGCAGTCTTGACAGAAACACTGAAGCTTTCTTT. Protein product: CASSLDRNTEAFF.

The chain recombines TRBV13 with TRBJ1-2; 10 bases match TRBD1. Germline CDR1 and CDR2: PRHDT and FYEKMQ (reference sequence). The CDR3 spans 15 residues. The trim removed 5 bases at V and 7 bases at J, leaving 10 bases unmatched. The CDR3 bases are TGTGCCAGCAGCCGAATGACAGGGGGCGCGTTTGGCTACACCTTC. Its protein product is CASSRMTGGAFGYTF.

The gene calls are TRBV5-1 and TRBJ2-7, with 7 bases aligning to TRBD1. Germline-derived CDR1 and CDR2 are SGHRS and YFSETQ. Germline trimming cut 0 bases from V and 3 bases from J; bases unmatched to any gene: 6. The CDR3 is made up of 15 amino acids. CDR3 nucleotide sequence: TGCGCCAGCAGCTTGGAGAGGGGGCTTGGCTACGAGCAGTACTTC. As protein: CASSLERGLGYEQYF.

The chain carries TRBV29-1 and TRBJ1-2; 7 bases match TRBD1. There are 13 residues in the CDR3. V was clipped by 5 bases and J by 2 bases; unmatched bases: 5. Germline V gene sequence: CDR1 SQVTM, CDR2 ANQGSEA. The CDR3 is CSVTGESNYGYTF. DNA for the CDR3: TGCAGCGTTACAGGGGAGTCGAACTATGGCTACACCTTC. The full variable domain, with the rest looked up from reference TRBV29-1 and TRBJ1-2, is SAVISQKPSRDICQRGTSLTIQCQVDSQVTMMFWYRQQPGQSLTLIATANQGSEATYESGFVIDKFPISRPNLTFSTLTVSNMSPEDSSIYLCSVTGESNYGYTFGSGTRLTVV.

The CDR3 sequence: CASSEGGRRVLAGARADTQYF. The DNA of the CDR3 is TGTGCCAGCAGTGAAGGGGGGCGGAGGGTGCTAGCGGGAGCGAGGGCAGATACGCAGTATTTT. The rearrangement links TRBV6-1 to TRBJ2-3, with 10 bases that match TRBD2. This CDR3 spans 21 amino acids. Germline assignment: CDR1 MNHNS and CDR2 SASEGT. The V and J ends lost 1 base and 4 bases, in that order; junction bases with no gene match: 20.

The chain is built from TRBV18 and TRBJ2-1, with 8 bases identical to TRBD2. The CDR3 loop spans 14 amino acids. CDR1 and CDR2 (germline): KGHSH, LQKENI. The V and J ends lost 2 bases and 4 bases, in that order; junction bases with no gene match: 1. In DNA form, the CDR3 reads TGTGCCAGCTCACCAACTAGCGGTTACAATGAGCAGTTCTTC. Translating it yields CASSPTSGYNEQFF.

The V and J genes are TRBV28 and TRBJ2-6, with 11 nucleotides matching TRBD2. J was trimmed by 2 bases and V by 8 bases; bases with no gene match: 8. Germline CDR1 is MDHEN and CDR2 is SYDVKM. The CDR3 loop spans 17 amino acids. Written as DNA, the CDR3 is TGTGCCAGCGGGTTACTAGCGGGAGTGGCTGGGGCCAACGTCCTGACTTTC. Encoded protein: CASGLLAGVAGANVLTF.